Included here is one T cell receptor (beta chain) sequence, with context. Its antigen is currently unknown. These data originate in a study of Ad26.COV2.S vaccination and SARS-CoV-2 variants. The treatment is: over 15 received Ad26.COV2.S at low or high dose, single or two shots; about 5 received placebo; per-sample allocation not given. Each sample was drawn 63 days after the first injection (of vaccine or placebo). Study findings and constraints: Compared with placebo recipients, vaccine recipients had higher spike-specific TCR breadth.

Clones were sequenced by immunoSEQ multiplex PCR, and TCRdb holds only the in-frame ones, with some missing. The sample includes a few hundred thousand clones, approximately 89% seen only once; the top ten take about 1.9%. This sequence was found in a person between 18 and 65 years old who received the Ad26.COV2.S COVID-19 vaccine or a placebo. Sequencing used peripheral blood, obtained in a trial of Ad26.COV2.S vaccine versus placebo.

The CDR3 protein is CASSITGTYEQYF. CDR3 in DNA: TGTGCCAGTAGTATCACAGGAACGTACGAGCAGTACTTC. V usage is TRBV19 and J usage is TRBJ2-7; a possible D gene is TRBD1 (5 bases). Trimming stripped 3 bases from V and 4 bases from J, with 10 bases between. This CDR3 spans 13 amino acids. Germline V gene sequence: CDR1 LNHDA, CDR2 SQIVND (reference sequence).